The present TCR beta chain was sequenced within a study of T cells in Graves' hyperthyroidism and ophthalmopathy. This clonotype was counted at least ten times. No antigen is known for it. Newly diagnosed patients aged 18 to 65 had hyperthyroidism of under 2 months' duration. Exclusion of a patient resulted from uncontrolled infection, other autoimmune disease, pregnancy or lactation. RNA transcripts provided the source from which TCR beta CDR3 regions were amplified. When the TCR CDR3 underwent first-round RT-PCR, the HTBI primer set was used. TCRdb redid the calling of the multiplex PCR reads with MiXCR, one entry per CDR3 protein. The data hold a few hundred thousand distinct CDR3 sequences, with 13% to 15% observed a single time. Study-wide points: Blood also showed most of the thyroid clonotypes that were expanded above 0.001.

CDR1 is SGHTA and CDR2 is FQGTGA in the germline V gene. The CDR3 is 15 residues long. Trimming stripped 2 bases from V and 4 bases from J, with 12 bases between. The chain recombines TRBV7-3 with TRBJ1-3; no clear D. Sequenced input: blood. The receptor comes from a woman aged 35 to 49 with Graves' hyperthyroidism that later progressed to Graves' ophthalmopathy. The CDR3 sequence is CASSLDASSGNTIYF. CDR3 DNA: TGTGCCAGCAGCTTAGACGCAAGCTCCGGAAACACCATATATTTT.